A selection of T cell receptor beta chains follows, all from one sample in a study of long-term antiretroviral therapy in people with HIV. Only in-frame clones appear in the TCRdb table, and some are missing; sequencing was by immunoSEQ multiplex PCR. The table includes tens of thousands of clones, roughly 96% detected once. Sequenced material: unsorted PBMCs, taken 3.7 years after starting antiretroviral therapy. The receptors come from a woman between 50 and 59 years old with HIV. The CDR3 runs from the conserved cysteine through the conserved F or W. Fields, in order: V gene, J gene, D gene, clone size, CDR3 length, CDR3 DNA, CDR3 protein. D genes are given only for firm matches. Clone size is shown for a subset of rows, as once, few, many or a class of expanded clone.

V: TRBV7-2
J: TRBJ2-7
D: .
size: .
length: 13
DNA: TGTGCCAGCAGCCAGCGGGTGACCTACGAGCAGTACTTC
CDR3: CASSQRVTYEQYF

V: TRBV6-1
J: TRBJ1-5
D: .
size: .
length: 15
DNA: TGTGCCAGCAGTGAAATGCTGACGAGCAATCAGCCCCAGCATTTT
CDR3: CASSEMLTSNQPQHF

V: TRBV5-8
J: TRBJ1-5
D: .
size: .
length: 11
DNA: TGTGCCAGCAGCCTGCAGGGGCCCCAGCATTTT
CDR3: CASSLQGPQHF

V: TRBV5-1
J: TRBJ1-3
D: .
size: .
length: 16
DNA: TGCGCCAGCAGCTTGAGCTTCTGGGGCTCTGGAAACACCATATATTTT
CDR3: CASSLSFWGSGNTIYF

V: TRBV7-9
J: TRBJ2-4
D: .
size: once
length: 11
DNA: TGTGCCAGCAGCTTAGAGGGCATTCAGTACTTC
CDR3: CASSLEGIQYF

V: TRBV2
J: TRBJ1-1
D: .
size: .
length: 14
DNA: TGTGCCAGCACGCTTCACCCCGGGGGTACTGAAGCTTTCTTT
CDR3: CASTLHPGGTEAFF

V: TRBV7-6
J: TRBJ2-1
D: .
size: .
length: 16
DNA: TGTGCCAGCAGCTTAAACCCGATGGGCGCTAACCATGAGCAGTTCTTC
CDR3: CASSLNPMGANHEQFF

V: TRBV7-2
J: TRBJ2-3
D: .
size: .
length: 12
DNA: TGTGCCAGCAGCCAAGTGAAGCCAATTCTGTATTTT
CDR3: CASSQVKPILYF

V: TRBV2
J: TRBJ1-2
D: TRBD1
size: .
length: 16
DNA: TGTGCCAGCAGTGAAGATCGAGACAGGGGTAACTATGGCTACACCTTC
CDR3: CASSEDRDRGNYGYTF

V: TRBV6-5
J: TRBJ1-2
D: .
size: .
length: 15
DNA: TGTGCCAGCAGTCCCGCCGGGACGGGGAACTATGGCTACACCTTC
CDR3: CASSPAGTGNYGYTF

V: TRBV7-5
J: TRBJ2-7
D: .
size: once
length: 17
DNA: TGTGCCAGAAGCTGGAGATTAGGACTAGCGGGGAAGCACGAGCAGTACTTC
CDR3: CARSWRLGLAGKHEQYF

V: TRBV30
J: TRBJ1-3
D: .
size: .
length: 13
DNA: TGTGCCTGTGGACCGAGCTCTGGAAACACCATATATTTT
CDR3: CACGPSSGNTIYF

V: TRBV10-3
J: TRBJ2-1
D: .
size: .
length: 15
DNA: TGTGCCATCAGTGAAGGTGGGAGCCCGTACAATGAGCAGTTCTTC
CDR3: CAISEGGSPYNEQFF

V: TRBV30
J: TRBJ1-1
D: .
size: .
length: 15
DNA: TGTGCCTGGAGCAGCCGACAGCCCGGGGTCACTGAAGCTTTCTTT
CDR3: CAWSSRQPGVTEAFF

V: TRBV7-2
J: TRBJ1-1
D: .
size: .
length: 11
DNA: TGTGCCAGCATCAGGAACACTGAAGCTTTCTTT
CDR3: CASIRNTEAFF

V: TRBV10-1
J: TRBJ1-2
D: .
size: few
length: 12
DNA: TGCGCCAGCAGTGACGGGGCAAATGGCTACACCTTC
CDR3: CASSDGANGYTF

V: TRBV7-2
J: TRBJ1-5
D: .
size: .
length: 15
DNA: TGTGCCAGCAGCGAGGGAGGGGACAGCAATCAGCCCCAGCATTTT
CDR3: CASSEGGDSNQPQHF

V: TRBV20-1
J: TRBJ2-5
D: .
size: .
length: 10
DNA: TGCAGTGCTAGGAAGGAGACCCAGTACTTC
CDR3: CSARKETQYF

V: TRBV10-3
J: TRBJ2-3
D: TRBD2
size: once
length: 15
DNA: TGTGCCATCAACGGACTAGCGGGGCCCACAGATACGCAGTATTTT
CDR3: CAINGLAGPTDTQYF

V: TRBV7-3
J: TRBJ2-1
D: TRBD1
size: .
length: 14
DNA: TGTGCCAGCAGACCCGGGACAGGGAAGGATGAGCAGTTCTTC
CDR3: CASRPGTGKDEQFF

V: TRBV30
J: TRBJ1-1
D: .
size: .
length: 14
DNA: TGTGCCTGGAGTACCGCAGATGGGGGGACTGAAGCTTTCTTT
CDR3: CAWSTADGGTEAFF

V: TRBV7-9
J: TRBJ1-1
D: .
size: .
length: 13
DNA: TGTGCCAGCAGCCTTTACACCAACACTGAAGCTTTCTTT
CDR3: CASSLYTNTEAFF

V: TRBV7-2
J: TRBJ2-1
D: .
size: .
length: 16
DNA: TGTGCCAGCAGCTTAGACACCCTCGCGGGGCGAAATGAGCAGTTCTTC
CDR3: CASSLDTLAGRNEQFF

V: TRBV30
J: TRBJ1-1
D: .
size: once
length: 14
DNA: TGTGCCTGGAGTGACCGGGTAACGGGGCTCGCGGCTTTCTTT
CDR3: CAWSDRVTGLAAFF

V: TRBV5-4
J: TRBJ1-4
D: .
size: once
length: 14
DNA: TGTGCCAGCAGCTTCGAGGGTGTTAATGAAAAACTGTTTTTT
CDR3: CASSFEGVNEKLFF

V: TRBV30
J: TRBJ1-4
D: .
size: .
length: 13
DNA: TGTGCCTGGAGTTTGGAGGTTGGTGAAAAACTGTTTTTT
CDR3: CAWSLEVGEKLFF

V: TRBV6-5
J: TRBJ1-1
D: .
size: .
length: 15
DNA: TGTGCCAGCAGTTATTATCAAGGGGCTGGATCGAGGGCTTTCTTT
CDR3: CASSYYQGAGSRAFF

V: TRBV21-1
J: TRBJ1-1
D: .
size: .
length: 11
DNA: TGTGCCAGCAGCAAGGGGACTGAAGCTTTCTTT
CDR3: CASSKGTEAFF

V: TRBV5-1
J: TRBJ2-2
D: TRBD1
size: .
length: 15
DNA: TGCGCCAGCAGCTTGAAGACAGGGGACACCGGGGAGCTGTTTTTT
CDR3: CASSLKTGDTGELFF

V: TRBV30
J: TRBJ1-2
D: .
size: .
length: 13
DNA: TGTGCCGGACAGTCCGAAAGACTCTATGGCTACACCTTC
CDR3: CAGQSERLYGYTF

V: TRBV2
J: TRBJ2-3
D: TRBD2
size: .
length: 16
DNA: TGTGCCAGCAGCGTAGCGGGGGGGCTGCGCACAGATACGCAGTATTTT
CDR3: CASSVAGGLRTDTQYF

V: TRBV7-9
J: TRBJ1-2
D: .
size: .
length: 13
DNA: TGTGCCAGCAGCTACGACAGGAACTATGGCTACACCTTC
CDR3: CASSYDRNYGYTF

V: TRBV19
J: TRBJ2-5
D: TRBD1
size: .
length: 14
DNA: TGTGCCAGTAGTATGGCAGGGGGAGAAGAGACCCAGTACTTC
CDR3: CASSMAGGEETQYF

V: TRBV5-6
J: TRBJ1-1
D: TRBD1
size: .
length: 16
DNA: TGTGCCAGCAGCTTCCTGGGACAGGGGCCCAACACTGAAGCTTTCTTT
CDR3: CASSFLGQGPNTEAFF

V: TRBV19
J: TRBJ1-1
D: .
size: .
length: 13
DNA: TGTGCCATTAGGAGGGGAAGGGACACTGAAGCTTTCTTT
CDR3: CAIRRGRDTEAFF

V: TRBV7-8
J: TRBJ1-1
D: .
size: once
length: 15
DNA: TGTGCCAGCAGCCGAGGACGGGGAGTGAACACTGAAGCTTTCTTT
CDR3: CASSRGRGVNTEAFF

V: TRBV5-1
J: TRBJ2-3
D: TRBD2
size: .
length: 15
DNA: TGCGCCAGCAGCTTGGGGAGCGGGGGGGCAGATACGCAGTATTTT
CDR3: CASSLGSGGADTQYF

V: TRBV7-8
J: TRBJ2-5
D: .
size: .
length: 10
DNA: TGTGCCAGCAGTGAAGAGACCCAGTACTTC
CDR3: CASSEETQYF

V: TRBV5-1
J: TRBJ2-3
D: .
size: .
length: 13
DNA: TGCGCCAGCAGCTTCATTGGGGCGGATACGCAGTATTTT
CDR3: CASSFIGADTQYF

V: TRBV5-4
J: TRBJ2-1
D: TRBD2
size: .
length: 18
DNA: TGTGCCAGCAGCTCGCGGGGACTAGCGGGGGGCCTTTACAATGAGCAGTTCTTC
CDR3: CASSSRGLAGGLYNEQFF

V: TRBV5-4
J: TRBJ1-1
D: TRBD1
size: .
length: 15
DNA: TGTGCCAGCACCCTAACAGGGGGCGCGAACACTGAAGCTTTCTTT
CDR3: CASTLTGGANTEAFF

V: TRBV25-1
J: TRBJ1-1
D: .
size: .
length: 14
DNA: TGTGCCAGCAGTGAGTCAGGCAGGACTAATGAAGCTTTCTTT
CDR3: CASSESGRTNEAFF

V: TRBV29-1
J: TRBJ2-7
D: TRBD1
size: .
length: 13
DNA: TGCAGCGTAGACCGACAGGGAACTTACGAGCAGTACTTC
CDR3: CSVDRQGTYEQYF

V: TRBV29-1
J: TRBJ2-5
D: TRBD2
size: .
length: 13
DNA: TGCAGCGTTGATTCACGGGGGGGAGAGACCCAGTACTTC
CDR3: CSVDSRGGETQYF

V: TRBV18
J: TRBJ1-6
D: .
size: .
length: 14
DNA: TGTGCCAGCTCACTCTACTCCTATAATTCACCCCTCCACTTT
CDR3: CASSLYSYNSPLHF

V: TRBV7-3
J: TRBJ2-1
D: TRBD2
size: .
length: 16
DNA: TGTGCCAGCAGCTTAATTGCGGGGGGAATCTACAATGAGCAGTTCTTC
CDR3: CASSLIAGGIYNEQFF

V: TRBV11-2
J: TRBJ1-4
D: .
size: .
length: 14
DNA: TGTGCCAGCAGTGTCGGGGCAACGGATGAAAAACTGTTTTTT
CDR3: CASSVGATDEKLFF

V: TRBV5-6
J: TRBJ1-2
D: .
size: .
length: 18
DNA: TGTGCCAGCAGCTTAACGGCCGACCGACAGCACCTTAACTATGGCTACACCTTC
CDR3: CASSLTADRQHLNYGYTF

V: TRBV7-9
J: TRBJ2-5
D: TRBD1
size: few
length: 15
DNA: TGTGCCAGCAGCTTCGCACAGGGGGCTCAAGAGACCCAGTACTTC
CDR3: CASSFAQGAQETQYF

V: TRBV7-9
J: TRBJ2-7
D: TRBD2
size: .
length: 13
DNA: TGTGCCAGCAGAAGCGGGGGGGACTACGAGCAGTACTTC
CDR3: CASRSGGDYEQYF

V: TRBV6-1
J: TRBJ2-7
D: .
size: .
length: 14
DNA: TGTGCCAGCAGTGGACAGCGTGCGGCGGGTGAGCAGTACTTC
CDR3: CASSGQRAAGEQYF

V: TRBV12-5
J: TRBJ2-4
D: .
size: once
length: 13
DNA: TGTGCTAGTGGTTCACCTCTTCAAAACATTCAGTACTTC
CDR3: CASGSPLQNIQYF

V: TRBV19
J: TRBJ2-3
D: TRBD2
size: once
length: 15
DNA: TGTGCCAGTAGTACCTCCGGACTAGGGAGTAATACGCAGTATTTT
CDR3: CASSTSGLGSNTQYF

V: TRBV11-1
J: TRBJ1-5
D: .
size: .
length: 16
DNA: TGTGCCAGCAGCTTAATCGTAGCATTGGGCAATCAGCCCCAGCATTTT
CDR3: CASSLIVALGNQPQHF

V: TRBV4-2
J: TRBJ1-2
D: .
size: .
length: 14
DNA: TGTGCCAGCAGCCAAGAACAGAGGAACTATGGCTACACCTTC
CDR3: CASSQEQRNYGYTF